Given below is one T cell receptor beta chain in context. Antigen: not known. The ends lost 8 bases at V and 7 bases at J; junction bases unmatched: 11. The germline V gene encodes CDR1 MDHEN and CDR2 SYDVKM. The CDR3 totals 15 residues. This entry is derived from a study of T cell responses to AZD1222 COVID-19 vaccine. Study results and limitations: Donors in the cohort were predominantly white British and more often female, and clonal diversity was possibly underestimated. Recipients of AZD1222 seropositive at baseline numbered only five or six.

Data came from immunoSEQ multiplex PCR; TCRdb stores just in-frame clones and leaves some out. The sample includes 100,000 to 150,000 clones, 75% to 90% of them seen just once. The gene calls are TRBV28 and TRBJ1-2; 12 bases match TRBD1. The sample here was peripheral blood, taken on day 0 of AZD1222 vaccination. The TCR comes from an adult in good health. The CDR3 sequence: CASSGTGGRVGGYTF. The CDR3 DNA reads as TGTGCCAGCTCCGGGACAGGGGGCCGGGTTGGTGGCTACACCTTC.